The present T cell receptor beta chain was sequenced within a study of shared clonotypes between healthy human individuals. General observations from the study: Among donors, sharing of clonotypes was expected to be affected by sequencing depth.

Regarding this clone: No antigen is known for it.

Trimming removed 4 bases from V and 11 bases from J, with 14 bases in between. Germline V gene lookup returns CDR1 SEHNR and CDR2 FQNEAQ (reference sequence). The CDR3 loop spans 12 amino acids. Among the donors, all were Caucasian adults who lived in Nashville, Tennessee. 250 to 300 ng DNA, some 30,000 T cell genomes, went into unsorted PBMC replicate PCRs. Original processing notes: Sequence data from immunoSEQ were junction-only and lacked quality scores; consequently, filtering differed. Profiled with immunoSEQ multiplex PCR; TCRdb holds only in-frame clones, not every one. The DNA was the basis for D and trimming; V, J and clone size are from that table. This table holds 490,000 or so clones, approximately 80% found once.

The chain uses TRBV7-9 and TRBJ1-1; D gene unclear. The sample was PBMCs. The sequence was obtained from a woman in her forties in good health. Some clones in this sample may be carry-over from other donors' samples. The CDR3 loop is CASSYYTQTAFF. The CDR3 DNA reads TGTGCCAGCAGCTACTACACCCAGACCGCTTTCTTT.